This TCR beta chain was recovered during a study of T cell repertoires in cytomegalovirus infection. The CDR3 consists of 14 residues. V gave up 3 bases and J gave up 2 bases, with 14 bases separating them. Germline assignment: CDR1 SQVTM and CDR2 ANQGSEA. One entry per CDR3 protein, called by TCRdb with MiXCR from the reads. The profile covers approximately 260,000 distinct CDR3 sequences, with 15% to 20% appearing a single time and 40% to 55% taken by the ten largest. The source is a human donor in good health (CMV status not recorded). Some clones in this sample may be carry-over from other donors' samples. The sequenced sample was CD8+ T cells from PBMCs. The chain uses TRBV29-1 and TRBJ2-7, with D maybe TRBD2 (6 bases). The CDR3 nucleotides read TGCAGCGTTGAGATAACCGGGGGACCCTACGAGCAGTACTTC. Translating it yields CSVEITGGPYEQYF.